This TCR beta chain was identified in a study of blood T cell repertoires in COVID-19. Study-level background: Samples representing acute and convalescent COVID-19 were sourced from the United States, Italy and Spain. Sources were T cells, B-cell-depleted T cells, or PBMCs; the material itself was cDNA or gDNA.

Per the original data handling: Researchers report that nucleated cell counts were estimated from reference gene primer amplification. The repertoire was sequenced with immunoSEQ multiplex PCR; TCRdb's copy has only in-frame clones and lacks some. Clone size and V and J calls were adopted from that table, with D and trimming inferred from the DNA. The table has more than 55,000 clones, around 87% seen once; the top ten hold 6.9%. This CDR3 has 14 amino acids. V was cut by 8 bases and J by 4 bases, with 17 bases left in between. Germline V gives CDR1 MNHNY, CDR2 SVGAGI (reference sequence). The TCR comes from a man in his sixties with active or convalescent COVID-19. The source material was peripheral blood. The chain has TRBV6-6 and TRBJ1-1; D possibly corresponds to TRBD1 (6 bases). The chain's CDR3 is CASSWTVVGTEAFF. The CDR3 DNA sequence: TGTGCCAGCTCTTGGACAGTGGTCGGCACTGAAGCTTTCTTT.